These T cell receptor beta chains were read from a single sample in a study of Graves' ophthalmopathy and Graves' hyperthyroidism. TCRdb processed the multiplex PCR reads anew with MiXCR; each CDR3 protein has one entry. The top ten hold around 1.5% of the sample, which has 350,000 to 450,000 distinct CDR3 sequences, about 18% seen once. Input material: peripheral blood. The receptors derive from a young woman with Graves' ophthalmopathy. Each CDR3 is given with its conserved first and last residue. The order of the fields is CDR3 DNA, CDR3 protein, J gene, V gene, CDR3 length, clone size, D gene. D genes are given only for firm matches. Where a row states a size, it is once, few, many or the class of an expanded clone; other rows omit it.

CDR3nt: TGCAGCGCCGAGGGGGGGCTTGGGTACGAGCAGTACTTC
CDR3aa: CSAEGGLGYEQYF
j_gene: TRBJ2-7
v_gene: TRBV29-1
len: 13
abundance: .
d_gene: .

CDR3nt: TGTGCCAGCATCTTGAGCGGGGGCATGGGTCAGCCCCAGCATTTT
CDR3aa: CASILSGGMGQPQHF
j_gene: TRBJ1-5
v_gene: TRBV28
len: 15
abundance: .
d_gene: .

CDR3nt: TGCAGTGCTAGAGATCCTGTCGTCGACCCGGCCTATGGCTACACCTTC
CDR3aa: CSARDPVVDPAYGYTF
j_gene: TRBJ1-2
v_gene: TRBV20-1
len: 16
abundance: many
d_gene: .

CDR3nt: TGTGCCAGCGGGTCTGCCTGGGAAGAGACCCAGTACTTC
CDR3aa: CASGSAWEETQYF
j_gene: TRBJ2-5
v_gene: TRBV12-3/TRBV12-4
len: 13
abundance: many
d_gene: .

CDR3nt: TGCAGTGCTAGAGATAGCGGGACAGGGGGTCAGCCCCAGCATTTT
CDR3aa: CSARDSGTGGQPQHF
j_gene: TRBJ1-5
v_gene: TRBV20-1
len: 15
abundance: many
d_gene: TRBD1

CDR3nt: TGTGCCAGCAGTTACTCAAGAAACCGGGACAGGGACTACGAGCAGTACTTC
CDR3aa: CASSYSRNRDRDYEQYF
j_gene: TRBJ2-7
v_gene: TRBV6-5
len: 17
abundance: .
d_gene: TRBD1

CDR3nt: TGTGCCAGCAGAAGACTAGCGGCTAACACCGGGGAGCTGTTTTTT
CDR3aa: CASRRLAANTGELFF
j_gene: TRBJ2-2
v_gene: TRBV6-1
len: 15
abundance: once
d_gene: TRBD2

CDR3nt: TGTGCCAGCACCACCGGGACAACCTACGAGCAGTACTTC
CDR3aa: CASTTGTTYEQYF
j_gene: TRBJ2-7
v_gene: TRBV7-9
len: 13
abundance: many
d_gene: .

CDR3nt: TGTGCCAGCAGTTTAGAATATCCCCAGGGAACCTCACCCCTCCACTTT
CDR3aa: CASSLEYPQGTSPLHF
j_gene: TRBJ1-6
v_gene: TRBV12-3/TRBV12-4
len: 16
abundance: many
d_gene: .

CDR3nt: TGTGCCAGCAGCCCCCTGGGCAGGCCCCGCGGGGAGCTGTTTTTT
CDR3aa: CASSPLGRPRGELFF
j_gene: TRBJ2-2
v_gene: TRBV9
len: 15
abundance: many
d_gene: .

CDR3nt: TGTGCCAGCAGTTATCGGCAGGACTACGAGCAGTACTTC
CDR3aa: CASSYRQDYEQYF
j_gene: TRBJ2-7
v_gene: TRBV6-2/TRBV6-3
len: 13
abundance: .
d_gene: .

CDR3nt: TGTGCCACCAGTGAGACCGGGACAGCCGAAGAACATGGGGCCCAGCATTTT
CDR3aa: CATSETGTAEEHGAQHF
j_gene: TRBJ1-5
v_gene: TRBV24-1
len: 17
abundance: .
d_gene: TRBD1

CDR3nt: TGTGCCAGCAGGGACCCGGGACTAGCGCAAGAGACCCAGTACTTC
CDR3aa: CASRDPGLAQETQYF
j_gene: TRBJ2-5
v_gene: TRBV6-2/TRBV6-3
len: 15
abundance: many
d_gene: TRBD2

CDR3nt: TGCAGCGTTGAATACAGGACAGAAGAGACCCAGTACTTC
CDR3aa: CSVEYRTEETQYF
j_gene: TRBJ2-5
v_gene: TRBV29-1
len: 13
abundance: .
d_gene: .

CDR3nt: TGCAGCGTTGAACGGGGGACTGGGGCCAACGTCCTGACTTTC
CDR3aa: CSVERGTGANVLTF
j_gene: TRBJ2-6
v_gene: TRBV29-1
len: 14
abundance: many
d_gene: .

CDR3nt: TGTGCCAGTAGTATTTCTATAGACTACGAGCAGTACTTC
CDR3aa: CASSISIDYEQYF
j_gene: TRBJ2-7
v_gene: TRBV19
len: 13
abundance: many
d_gene: .

CDR3nt: TGTGCCAGCAGGTCCCTGGACAGGGAGTTCACTGAAGCTTTCTTT
CDR3aa: CASRSLDREFTEAFF
j_gene: TRBJ1-1
v_gene: TRBV6-2/TRBV6-3
len: 15
abundance: many
d_gene: TRBD1

CDR3nt: TGCAGTGCTAGTGGGGGGTTAGGCACTGAAGCTTTCTTT
CDR3aa: CSASGGLGTEAFF
j_gene: TRBJ1-1
v_gene: TRBV20-1
len: 13
abundance: many
d_gene: .

CDR3nt: TGTGCCACCAGCAGAGATTTCGGCAGGGTGTTCGAGCAGTACTTC
CDR3aa: CATSRDFGRVFEQYF
j_gene: TRBJ2-7
v_gene: TRBV15
len: 15
abundance: many
d_gene: .

CDR3nt: TGCAGTGCCTCACAGGGACTACATAGCAATCAGCCCCAGCATTTT
CDR3aa: CSASQGLHSNQPQHF
j_gene: TRBJ1-5
v_gene: TRBV20-1
len: 15
abundance: .
d_gene: .

CDR3nt: TGTGCCAGCATCCCGTCTGGGGGCTATAATCAGCCCCAGCATTTT
CDR3aa: CASIPSGGYNQPQHF
j_gene: TRBJ1-5
v_gene: TRBV2
len: 15
abundance: .
d_gene: .

CDR3nt: TGTGCCACCAGTGAAACTGGACAGGGTGGGTACGAGCAGTACTTC
CDR3aa: CATSETGQGGYEQYF
j_gene: TRBJ2-7
v_gene: TRBV24-1
len: 15
abundance: .
d_gene: TRBD1

CDR3nt: TGTGCCAGCAGCTGGGACCGTAGCAATCAGCCCCAGCATTTT
CDR3aa: CASSWDRSNQPQHF
j_gene: TRBJ1-5
v_gene: TRBV6-2/TRBV6-3
len: 14
abundance: many
d_gene: .

CDR3nt: TGTGCCACCAGTGATACAACAGGGGGGGAGACCCAGTACTTC
CDR3aa: CATSDTTGGETQYF
j_gene: TRBJ2-5
v_gene: TRBV24-1
len: 14
abundance: many
d_gene: TRBD1

CDR3nt: TGTGCCAGCAGTGCCGACAGGTCCTACGAGCAGTACTTC
CDR3aa: CASSADRSYEQYF
j_gene: TRBJ2-7
v_gene: TRBV6-1
len: 13
abundance: few
d_gene: .

CDR3nt: TGTGCCAGCAGCTTAGATTCGGTTCGCGGGACAGGGGGGGCTTTCTTT
CDR3aa: CASSLDSVRGTGGAFF
j_gene: TRBJ1-1
v_gene: TRBV11-2
len: 16
abundance: once
d_gene: TRBD1

CDR3nt: TGTGCCAGCAGCTTTGAGGGGGTGGCCCTCCACTTT
CDR3aa: CASSFEGVALHF
j_gene: TRBJ1-6
v_gene: TRBV7-2
len: 12
abundance: .
d_gene: .

CDR3nt: TGTGCCAGCAGCTTCAGAATCTACGAGCAGTACTTC
CDR3aa: CASSFRIYEQYF
j_gene: TRBJ2-7
v_gene: TRBV6-5
len: 12
abundance: many
d_gene: .

CDR3nt: TGTGCCAGCAGTTACTCCTGGGGGAGCAATCAGCCCCAGCATTTT
CDR3aa: CASSYSWGSNQPQHF
j_gene: TRBJ1-5
v_gene: TRBV6-2/TRBV6-3
len: 15
abundance: once
d_gene: .

CDR3nt: TGTGCCAGCAGTTTGGGCACTAGCGGAAGAGAGACCCAGTACTTC
CDR3aa: CASSLGTSGRETQYF
j_gene: TRBJ2-5
v_gene: TRBV12-3/TRBV12-4
len: 15
abundance: many
d_gene: TRBD2

CDR3nt: TGTGCCAGTAGTATATCGTTGGTGCCGAACCGCAGGACCGGGGAGCTGTTTTTT
CDR3aa: CASSISLVPNRRTGELFF
j_gene: TRBJ2-2
v_gene: TRBV19
len: 18
abundance: many
d_gene: .

CDR3nt: TGCAGCGTTGAATTGGTCTCTGCTGCGTATGGCTACACCTTC
CDR3aa: CSVELVSAAYGYTF
j_gene: TRBJ1-2
v_gene: TRBV29-1
len: 14
abundance: many
d_gene: .

CDR3nt: TGTGCCAGCAGTTACCCCGGGACAGTTGAAGCTTTCTTT
CDR3aa: CASSYPGTVEAFF
j_gene: TRBJ1-1
v_gene: TRBV6-2/TRBV6-3
len: 13
abundance: .
d_gene: TRBD1

CDR3nt: TGTGCCAGCAGTTTGAACCTCCCTTACCACTATGGCTACACCTTC
CDR3aa: CASSLNLPYHYGYTF
j_gene: TRBJ1-2
v_gene: TRBV27
len: 15
abundance: .
d_gene: .

CDR3nt: TGTGCCTTGCTGGATAGAACTGAAGCTTTCTTT
CDR3aa: CALLDRTEAFF
j_gene: TRBJ1-1
v_gene: TRBV30
len: 11
abundance: many
d_gene: .

CDR3nt: TGCGCCAGCAGCTTGTCGCGGTCAAACACCGGGGAGCTGTTTTTT
CDR3aa: CASSLSRSNTGELFF
j_gene: TRBJ2-2
v_gene: TRBV5-1
len: 15
abundance: many
d_gene: .

CDR3nt: TGTGCCAGCAGGACCTGGGACAGGATAGTTACTGAAGCTTTCTTT
CDR3aa: CASRTWDRIVTEAFF
j_gene: TRBJ1-1
v_gene: TRBV6-2/TRBV6-3
len: 15
abundance: many
d_gene: TRBD1

CDR3nt: TGTGCCAGCAGCTCAAATGTAGGGGGCGCATCCTATAATTCACCCCTCCACTTT
CDR3aa: CASSSNVGGASYNSPLHF
j_gene: TRBJ1-6
v_gene: TRBV5-6
len: 18
abundance: many
d_gene: TRBD1

CDR3nt: TGTGCCAGCAGTCACAGTGCTACGGCGGCAGATACGCAGTATTTT
CDR3aa: CASSHSATAADTQYF
j_gene: TRBJ2-3
v_gene: TRBV6-2/TRBV6-3
len: 15
abundance: many
d_gene: .

CDR3nt: TGTGCCAGTAGTAGTTTGTCGGGGTCTGGGACTGAAGCTTTCTTT
CDR3aa: CASSSLSGSGTEAFF
j_gene: TRBJ1-1
v_gene: TRBV19
len: 15
abundance: many
d_gene: .

CDR3nt: TGTGCCAGCAGTGAACTAGCGGATATCTACGAGCAGTACTTC
CDR3aa: CASSELADIYEQYF
j_gene: TRBJ2-7
v_gene: TRBV12-3/TRBV12-4
len: 14
abundance: few
d_gene: TRBD2

CDR3nt: TGTGCCAGCTCGGGCGGGACAGGGGACGACGAGCAGTACTTC
CDR3aa: CASSGGTGDDEQYF
j_gene: TRBJ2-7
v_gene: TRBV18
len: 14
abundance: few
d_gene: TRBD1

CDR3nt: TGTGCCAGCAGCGTAGCTTCGTTCCGGAGCGGGAAGAACACCGGGGAGCTGTTTTTT
CDR3aa: CASSVASFRSGKNTGELFF
j_gene: TRBJ2-2
v_gene: TRBV9
len: 19
abundance: many
d_gene: TRBD2

CDR3nt: TGTGCCAGCAGCTTAGAGCCGGGACTTACCTACGAGCAGTACTTC
CDR3aa: CASSLEPGLTYEQYF
j_gene: TRBJ2-7
v_gene: TRBV7-8
len: 15
abundance: many
d_gene: .

CDR3nt: TGTGCCACCAGTGATTTGCTGGGTAGCAATCAGCCCCAGCATTTT
CDR3aa: CATSDLLGSNQPQHF
j_gene: TRBJ1-5
v_gene: TRBV24-1
len: 15
abundance: many
d_gene: .

CDR3nt: TGTGCCAGCAGCGGGCAGGGGGCCCTGAGTACTGAAGCTTTCTTT
CDR3aa: CASSGQGALSTEAFF
j_gene: TRBJ1-1
v_gene: TRBV7-2
len: 15
abundance: many
d_gene: TRBD1

CDR3nt: TGTGCCAGCCTCTCAATCGACAGGTTAAACACCGGGGAGCTGTTTTTT
CDR3aa: CASLSIDRLNTGELFF
j_gene: TRBJ2-2
v_gene: TRBV28
len: 16
abundance: many
d_gene: .

CDR3nt: TGTGCCAGCAGTCACCCCAAGGACCTCCAAGAGACCCAGTACTTC
CDR3aa: CASSHPKDLQETQYF
j_gene: TRBJ2-5
v_gene: TRBV6-2/TRBV6-3
len: 15
abundance: many
d_gene: .

CDR3nt: TGCGCCAGCAGCCAAGATCGGGACAGGGGAAGGGACGAGCAGTACTTC
CDR3aa: CASSQDRDRGRDEQYF
j_gene: TRBJ2-7
v_gene: TRBV4-3
len: 16
abundance: many
d_gene: TRBD1

CDR3nt: TGCAGTGCTTCCCGGACAGGGGGGACTGAAGCTTTCTTT
CDR3aa: CSASRTGGTEAFF
j_gene: TRBJ1-1
v_gene: TRBV20-1
len: 13
abundance: many
d_gene: TRBD1

CDR3nt: TGTGCCACCCGGGACAGGGTCTACGAGCAGTACTTC
CDR3aa: CATRDRVYEQYF
j_gene: TRBJ2-7
v_gene: TRBV6-1
len: 12
abundance: many
d_gene: TRBD1

CDR3nt: TGTGCCAGTAGTACTGGGACTAGGGCGAACACCGGGGAGCTGTTTTTT
CDR3aa: CASSTGTRANTGELFF
j_gene: TRBJ2-2
v_gene: TRBV19
len: 16
abundance: many
d_gene: TRBD2

CDR3nt: TGCAGTGCCCAGACAGTAAACTACGAGCAGTACTTC
CDR3aa: CSAQTVNYEQYF
j_gene: TRBJ2-7
v_gene: TRBV20-1
len: 12
abundance: many
d_gene: .

CDR3nt: TGTGCCAGCAGTGAAGTGCCTTACGAGCAGTACTTC
CDR3aa: CASSEVPYEQYF
j_gene: TRBJ2-7
v_gene: TRBV6-1
len: 12
abundance: .
d_gene: .

CDR3nt: TGTGCCAGCAGTTACTCGATGCCCGGGACAGACCATAATTCACCCCTCCACTTT
CDR3aa: CASSYSMPGTDHNSPLHF
j_gene: TRBJ1-6
v_gene: TRBV6-2/TRBV6-3
len: 18
abundance: many
d_gene: TRBD1

CDR3nt: TGCAGCGTCCGGGGACTAGCGGGCACCTACAATGAGCAGTTCTTC
CDR3aa: CSVRGLAGTYNEQFF
j_gene: TRBJ2-1
v_gene: TRBV29-1
len: 15
abundance: many
d_gene: TRBD2

CDR3nt: TGTGCCAGCAGCCAAGCGGGGGCCTCAAGGATTCCCTACGAGCAGTACTTC
CDR3aa: CASSQAGASRIPYEQYF
j_gene: TRBJ2-7
v_gene: TRBV4-2
len: 17
abundance: many
d_gene: .

CDR3nt: TGTGCCAGCAATAACTACCAGGGGAATCAGCCCCAGCATTTT
CDR3aa: CASNNYQGNQPQHF
j_gene: TRBJ1-5
v_gene: TRBV6-2/TRBV6-3
len: 14
abundance: .
d_gene: .